The 30 T cell receptor beta chains below all came from one sample that was sequenced in a study of cytomegalovirus exposure and HLA in healthy donors. The study ran its PCR with 60 Vbeta and 13 Jbeta primers. Sequencing used immunoSEQ multiplex PCR; TCRdb keeps in-frame clones, though not all of them. The sample comprises roughly 200,000 clones, roughly 80% of which are singletons, and approximately 2.8% rests with the top ten. The sample consisted of PBMCs. Source of these receptors: a man aged 25 to 40 in good health and CMV-seronegative.

This chain joins TRBV11-2 and TRBJ1-4, with TRBD1 matching over 7 bases. The germline CDR1 and CDR2 sequences are SGHAT and FQNNGV. Losses at the gene ends were 5 bases for V and 8 bases for J; bases not matched to a gene: 8. There are 14 residues in the CDR3. The CDR3 nucleotides read TGTGCCAGCAGCCCCGACAGGGCTCGGGAAAAACTGTTTTTT. Its protein is CASSPDRAREKLFF.

This chain uses TRBV6-5 with TRBJ2-1, with 8 bases matching TRBD2. This CDR3 has 16 amino acids. J was trimmed by 5 bases and V by 0 bases; bases with no gene match: 6. The germline CDR1 and CDR2 sequences are MNHEY and SVGAGI. The CDR3 loop is CASSYSGRGAHNEQFF. The CDR3 DNA follows: TGTGCCAGCAGTTACTCGGGGCGGGGGGCACACAATGAGCAGTTCTTC.

In its sample, this clone was seen a few times. V is TRBV6-5 and J is TRBJ1-6, with a possible D match to TRBD1 (6 bases). Germline V lookup: CDR1 MNHEY, CDR2 SVGAGI. CDR3 length: 14 amino acids. Trimming removed 5 bases at V and 10 bases at J, with 15 bases between. The CDR3 DNA is TGTGCCAGCAGTGCACGACAGGCTAACTCACCCCTCCACTTT. Translation: CASSARQANSPLHF.

This chain links TRBV6-4 with TRBJ2-3; D may be TRBD2 (5 bases). The V and J ends lost 4 bases and 2 bases respectively, with 13 bases between them. Looked up from germline, CDR1 is MRHNA and CDR2 is SNTAGT. The CDR3 is made up of 15 amino acids. CDR3 residues: CASSVELGSTDTQYF. In nucleotides, the CDR3 is TGTGCCAGCAGTGTCGAACTAGGATCCACAGATACGCAGTATTTT.

This rearrangement joins TRBV25-1 to TRBJ2-1; maybe TRBD2 (6 bases). Germline V CDR1 and CDR2: MGHDK, SYGVNS. The V end was cut by 0 bases, the J end by 5 bases, with 14 bases between. The CDR3 extends over 16 amino acids. The CDR3 bases are TGTGCCAGCAGTGAATATCGAACAGCGGGCAACAATGAGCAGTTCTTC. It encodes CASSEYRTAGNNEQFF.

The V gene is TRBV5-8, the J gene TRBJ1-2, with TRBD1 matching over 10 bases. CDR1 and CDR2 (germline): SGHTS, YDEGEE. There are 15 residues in the CDR3. V gave up 4 bases and J gave up 3 bases; unmatched junction bases: 6. The CDR3 nucleotides are TGTGCCAGCAGCCCGGGGACAGGGGCTGACTATGGCTACACCTTC. Amino acids: CASSPGTGADYGYTF.

As regards this clone: The sample has other DNA sequences that encode this CDR3 too. This chain connects TRBV9 to TRBJ2-7, with 7 bases matching TRBD1. CDR3 size: 14 residues. V lost 4 bases and J lost 2; bases outside the gene matches: 6. Germline V gene sequence: CDR1 SGDLS, CDR2 YYNGEE. The CDR3 reads CASSPRDRAYEQYF. In DNA form, the CDR3 reads TGTGCCAGCAGCCCCCGGGACAGAGCCTACGAGCAGTACTTC. The whole variable domain, remainder taken from reference TRBV9 and TRBJ2-7, is DSGVTQTPKHLITATGQRVTLRCSPRSGDLSVYWYQQSLDQGLQFLIQYYNGEERAKGNILERFSAQQFPDLHSELNLSSLELGDSALYFCASSPRDRAYEQYFGPGTRLTVT.

This clone was seen more than once but under ten times. The V call is TRBV5-4, the J call TRBJ1-3, with 8 bases identical to TRBD1. Losses at the gene ends were 3 bases for V and 2 bases for J; bases not matched to a gene: 4. This CDR3 contains 15 residues. Germline values: CDR1 SGHNT, CDR2 YYREEE (reference sequence). CDR3 in DNA: TGTGCCAGCAGCTCTGGGACAGGAGCTGGAAACACCATATATTTT. This sequence encodes CASSSGTGAGNTIYF.

This clone was seen a handful of times. The J gene is TRBJ1-1, the V gene TRBV4-2, with a tentative D call TRBD1 (5 bases). CDR1 and CDR2 from the germline V gene are LGHNA and YNFKEQ. The CDR3 covers 16 residues. V lost 1 base and J lost 0, with 12 bases in between. The CDR3 loop is CASSQVGGPLNTEAFF. In DNA form, the CDR3 reads TGTGCCAGCAGCCAAGTGGGGGGACCGTTGAACACTGAAGCTTTCTTT.

The rearrangement links TRBV4-2 to TRBJ1-5; D perhaps matches TRBD1 (6 bases). The V and J ends lost 8 bases and 3 bases respectively, with 17 bases between them. The CDR3 is made up of 15 amino acids. CDR1 and CDR2 from the germline V gene are LGHNA and YNFKEQ. CDR3 sequence reads: CASGGAGAYNQPQHF. The CDR3 bases are TGTGCCAGCGGCGGTGCGGGGGCTTACAATCAGCCCCAGCATTTT.

This clone showed up just once. At one of its ends the junction is not consistent with the germline gene, which may arise from a read error. This chain links TRBV2 with TRBJ2-7; no definite D call. The CDR3 consists of 11 residues. Looked up from germline, CDR1 is SNHLY and CDR2 is FYNNEI. The CDR3 is CASSDSVRLSF. The CDR3 region has the DNA TGTGCCAGCAGTGATTCGGTTAGACTCTCCTTC.

V is TRBV19 and J is TRBJ1-5; possibly TRBD1 for D (6 bases). The CDR3 runs 12 residues. Trimming took 7 bases from V and 7 from J, leaving 11 bases between them. Germline-derived CDR1 and CDR2 are LNHDA and SQIVND (reference sequence). CDR3 DNA sequence: TGTGCCAGTACGGCAGGGGCCCAGCCCCAGCATTTT. It codes for CASTAGAQPQHF.

V gene TRBV9 combines with J gene TRBJ1-2; no clear D. In germline, CDR1 is SGDLS, CDR2 YYNGEE. The CDR3 consists of 12 residues. Trimming left V 7 bases short and J 0 bases short, with 7 bases between. For the CDR3, the DNA is TGTGCCAGCGAAGGAGCTAACTATGGCTACACCTTC. As protein: CASEGANYGYTF.

The chain uses TRBV27 and TRBJ2-2, with D maybe TRBD1 (6 bases). V gave up 6 bases and J gave up 6 bases, with 20 bases separating them. The germline gives CDR1 MNHEY, CDR2 SMNVEV (reference sequence). This CDR3 is 16 amino acids long. This chain's CDR3 is CASSSNRAFVAGELFF. The DNA for the CDR3 is TGTGCCAGCAGCAGTAACAGGGCTTTTGTAGCCGGGGAGCTGTTTTTT.

There are a few counts of this clone. The CDR3 DNA reads as TGTGCCAGCAGTGACGTGGAGGGGCAGCCCCAGCATTTT. Amino acids: CASSDVEGQPQHF. This chain connects TRBV6-4 to TRBJ1-5; a possible D gene is TRBD1 (5 bases). V lost 2 bases and J 7 bases, leaving 9 bases between the germline ends. CDR1 and CDR2 from the germline V gene are MRHNA and SNTAGT. CDR3 length equals 13 residues.

As DNA, the CDR3 is TGTGCCAGCAGCGTTCATCTCAAGGGGCCAGGGGCCGGCGTCCTGACTTTC. This sequence encodes CASSVHLKGPGAGVLTF. This sequence joins TRBV9 and TRBJ2-6; possibly TRBD1 for D (6 bases). Germline loops: CDR1 SGDLS, CDR2 YYNGEE. This CDR3 is 17 amino acids long. Trimming stripped 2 bases from V and 12 bases from J, with 24 bases between.

The chain is built from TRBV5-1 and TRBJ2-1; TRBD1 is a possible D gene (5 bases). There are 16 residues in the CDR3. Germline-derived CDR1 and CDR2 are SGHRS and YFSETQ. Trimming pared 0 bases from V and 8 bases from J, leaving 18 bases between. In DNA form, the CDR3 reads TGCGCCAGCAGCTTGGCTATTCTAGATATAGGGGATGAGCAGTTCTTC. Translating it yields CASSLAILDIGDEQFF.

V usage is TRBV7-9 and J usage is TRBJ2-3; 12 bases align to TRBD2. The V gene's germline CDR1 is SEHNR and CDR2 FQNEAQ (reference sequence). With 5 bases clipped from V and 2 bases from J, the junction kept 8 bases outside the gene matches. The CDR3 is 17 residues long. CDR3 nucleotides: TGTGCCAGCAGCGGACGGACTAGCGGGGAATTCACAGATACGCAGTATTTT. It specifies CASSGRTSGEFTDTQYF.

This rearrangement joins TRBV28 to TRBJ2-7, with a tentative D call TRBD2 (7 bases). The CDR3 is 15 residues long. Germline V gene data show CDR1 as MDHEN and CDR2 as SYDVKM. V was pared by 7 bases and J by 3 bases, with 19 bases between. DNA for the CDR3: TGTGCCAGCACCCACCCGCAAGCGGGACACTACGAGCAGTACTTC. Amino acid sequence: CASTHPQAGHYEQYF.

This chain connects TRBV6-1 to TRBJ2-1; TRBD2 matches 11 bases. Germline V CDR1 and CDR2: MNHNS, SASEGT. The V and J ends lost 6 bases and 7 bases, in that order; junction bases with no gene match: 8. The CDR3 consists of 15 residues. The CDR3 sequence: CASRFSGGARNEQFF. The CDR3 nucleotides read TGTGCCAGCAGATTTAGCGGGGGGGCGAGGAATGAGCAGTTCTTC.

The chain combines TRBV7-3 with TRBJ2-5; the match to TRBD1 covers 7 bases. V gave up 5 bases and J gave up 5 bases; unmatched junction bases: 8. The length of the CDR3 is 14 residues. Germline lookup yields CDR1 SGHTA and CDR2 FQGTGA. CDR3 residues: CASSQGQGVETQYF. The CDR3 DNA is TGTGCCAGCAGCCAGGGGCAGGGGGTGGAGACCCAGTACTTC.

The CDR3 is CASSVRTGGGEKLFF. Here the CDR3 DNA reads TGTGCCAGCAGCGTCAGGACAGGGGGAGGTGAAAAACTGTTTTTT. The V call is TRBV9, the J call TRBJ1-4; TRBD1 matches 10 bases. The germline V gene encodes CDR1 SGDLS and CDR2 YYNGEE. The CDR3 loop spans 15 amino acids. Trimming removed 2 bases from V and 7 bases from J; junction bases left unmatched: 5.

This chain uses TRBV6-1 with TRBJ1-5, with 7 bases fitting TRBD1. V trimming: 4 bases; J trimming: 6 bases; junction bases outside the gene matches: 6. Germline loops: CDR1 MNHNS, CDR2 SASEGT. The CDR3 loop spans 14 amino acids. CDR3 protein: CASSVIQGPQPQHF. The CDR3 bases are TGTGCCAGCAGTGTAATACAGGGGCCTCAGCCCCAGCATTTT.

The chain recombines TRBV18 with TRBJ2-2, with D possibly being TRBD1 (6 bases). This CDR3 contains 16 residues. Trimming removed 1 base from V and 2 bases from J, with 11 bases in between. Germline loops: CDR1 KGHSH, CDR2 LQKENI. The CDR3 sequence is CASSPLGQRNTGELFF. DNA of the CDR3: TGTGCCAGCTCACCACTCGGACAGAGAAACACCGGGGAGCTGTTTTTT.

The chain joins TRBV19 to TRBJ2-1; 7 nucleotides align to TRBD1. Germline V gene data show CDR1 as LNHDA and CDR2 as SQIVND (reference sequence). The CDR3 extends over 13 amino acids. V shed 6 bases, J shed 6 bases, and the junction held 5 bases outside the gene matches. The CDR3 loop is CASSWDSANEQFF. CDR3 bases: TGTGCCAGTAGCTGGGACAGTGCCAATGAGCAGTTCTTC.

The chain is built from TRBV29-1 and TRBJ1-1, with 10 nucleotides matching TRBD1. The CDR3 contains 14 residues. Trimming removed 5 bases from V and 5 bases from J; junction bases left unmatched: 8. CDR1 is SQVTM, CDR2 ANQGSEA, per germline. The CDR3 loop is CSVHTRDRGTEAFF. As DNA, the CDR3 is TGCAGCGTTCATACCCGGGACAGGGGAACTGAAGCTTTCTTT.

This clone turned up a few times. The J gene is TRBJ2-3, the V gene TRBV19; the match to TRBD2 covers 12 bases. The V segment lost 5 bases and the J segment 2 bases; nucleotides outside the gene matches: 5. Germline V lookup: CDR1 LNHDA, CDR2 SQIVND (reference sequence). The CDR3 totals 16 residues. This CDR3 reads CASSFGLAGPTDTQYF. The CDR3 DNA reads TGTGCCAGTAGTTTCGGACTAGCGGGACCCACAGATACGCAGTATTTT.

The J gene is TRBJ2-3, the V gene TRBV19; 11 bases map to TRBD2. The CDR3 sequence is 17 residues long. After removal of 3 bases from V and 0 bases from J, the junction contained 5 bases not matched to a gene. Germline CDR1 and CDR2: LNHDA and SQIVND (reference sequence). The CDR3 nucleotides are TGTGCCAGTAGTATCAGACGACTAGCGGGGAGCACAGATACGCAGTATTTT. Its translation: CASSIRRLAGSTDTQYF.

The rearrangement joins TRBV2 to TRBJ2-1; D is perhaps TRBD1 (6 bases). This CDR3 contains 16 residues. Trimming left V 6 bases short and J 0 bases short, with 15 bases between. Per the germline V gene, CDR1 is SNHLY and CDR2 is FYNNEI. CDR3 residues: CASSSLDRSSYNEQFF. For the CDR3, the DNA is TGTGCCAGCAGCAGTCTTGACAGGAGCTCCTACAATGAGCAGTTCTTC. Full variable domain (remainder filled in from reference TRBV2 and TRBJ2-1): EPEVTQTPSHQVTQMGQEVILRCVPISNHLYFYWYRQILGQKVEFLVSFYNNEISEKSEIFDDQFSVERPDGSNFTLKIRSTKLEDSAMYFCASSSLDRSSYNEQFFGPGTRLTVL.

CDR3 DNA sequence: TGTGCCAGCGGAGGGAGAGGGCACGCGGGACGCGCTGAAGCTTTCTTT. This gives the protein CASGGRGHAGRAEAFF. V is TRBV2 and J is TRBJ1-1, with D maybe TRBD1 (5 bases). The germline CDR1 and CDR2 sequences are SNHLY and FYNNEI. V gave up 8 bases and J gave up 6 bases, with 25 bases separating them. CDR3 size: 16 residues.